One and the same sample provided the 31 T cell receptor beta chains below, sequenced in a study of T cells expressing NK-cell markers. TCRdb derives one entry per CDR3 protein from the 5' RACE reads, leaving out DNA. Its clone listing holds 400,000 or so distinct CDR3 sequences. Sequenced sample: blood T cells: a sorted CD56 or NKG2C T cell subset, CD4+ or CD8+ T cells, or bulk PBMC T cells (not recorded which). Receptor source: a woman between 50 and 59 years old in good health.

The chain has TRBV4-2 and TRBJ2-1; the TCRdb call, TRBD1, lacks DNA for checking. Germline loops: CDR1 LGHNA, CDR2 YNFKEQ. The CDR3 is 15 residues long. CDR3 loop: CASSQDPGTHNEQFF.

V usage is TRBV6-6 and J usage is TRBJ2-7. This CDR3 is 12 amino acids long. CDR1 MNHNY and CDR2 SVGAGI come from the germline V gene (reference sequence). The CDR3 sequence is CASSLQTSEQYF.

The V call is TRBV12-3 or TRBV12-4, the J call TRBJ2-3; there is no DNA to check the TCRdb D call of TRBD2. The CDR3 extends over 16 amino acids. CDR3 residues: CASSWTSGRGPDTQYF.

The J gene is TRBJ2-1, the V gene TRBV12-3 or TRBV12-4; the TRBD2 assignment by TCRdb is unverifiable without DNA. The length of the CDR3 is 15 residues. This chain's CDR3 is CASSLASGRRLEQFF.

The chain employs TRBV3-1 and TRBJ2-7; TCRdb selects TRBD1, and the lack of DNA leaves this call unchecked. The length of the CDR3 is 17 residues. The germline V gene encodes CDR1 LGHDT and CDR2 YNNKEL (reference sequence). The CDR3 is CASSQEDPRDPPYEQYF.

The CDR3 is CASSHARQGGTAGANVLTF. This chain links TRBV4-1 with TRBJ2-6; without DNA, the TCRdb call of TRBD1 cannot be checked. The CDR3 loop spans 19 amino acids. The germline V gene encodes CDR1 MGHRA and CDR2 YSYEKL.

This rearrangement joins TRBV25-1 to TRBJ2-6; with no DNA, the TCRdb D assignment of TRBD1 cannot be verified. Looked up from germline, CDR1 is MGHDK and CDR2 is SYGVNS. The CDR3 spans 17 residues. CDR3 protein: CASSESGGRSGANVLTF.

This chain links TRBV7-9 with TRBJ1-2; TCRdb's D call of TRBD1 is untestable without DNA. Germline V gives CDR1 SEHNR, CDR2 FQNEAQ (reference sequence). The CDR3 is 13 amino acids. The CDR3 reads CASRSVGEGGYTF.

V gene TRBV5-1 combines with J gene TRBJ1-3. The CDR3 is 16 amino acids. CDR1 is SGHRS, CDR2 YFSETQ, per germline. CDR3 in amino acids: CASSLDLQGSGNTIYF.

V and J are TRBV21-1 and TRBJ2-1; TCRdb names TRBD2, which stays unverified in the absence of DNA. TRBV21-1 represents a pseudogene. The CDR3 spans 19 residues. CDR3 amino acids: CASSEKTSGFPGSYNEQFF.

The chain recombines TRBV6-5 with TRBJ2-2. CDR1 and CDR2 from the germline V gene are MNHEY and SVGAGI. The CDR3 runs 13 residues. The CDR3 reads CASSNQGTGELFF.

The rearrangement joins TRBV3-1 to TRBJ2-7; TCRdb's assignment of TRBD1 cannot be checked, as there is no DNA. Germline CDR1 reads LGHDT; CDR2 reads YNNKEL (reference sequence). CDR3 length equals 14 residues. The CDR3 spells CASSQNRGLGEQYF.

V usage is TRBV5-1 and J usage is TRBJ2-3; the D call of TRBD2 rests on TCRdb alone, since no DNA is present to check it. The CDR3 runs to 14 residues. The germline gives CDR1 SGHRS, CDR2 YFSETQ. The CDR3 loop reads CASSVREASDTQYF.

V gene TRBV5-1 combines with J gene TRBJ1-2; there is no DNA to check the TCRdb D call of TRBD1. CDR3 size: 14 residues. The germline CDR1 and CDR2 sequences are SGHRS and YFSETQ. CDR3 loop: CASSLRRGNYGYTF.

The chain couples TRBV3-1 to TRBJ1-2. The CDR3 sequence is 14 residues long. CDR1 is LGHDT and CDR2 is YNNKEL in the germline V gene (reference sequence). This chain's CDR3 is CASSLNARNYGYTF.

The chain joins TRBV27 to TRBJ1-1; the D call of TRBD1 rests on TCRdb alone, since no DNA is present to check it. The CDR3 consists of 13 residues. Germline V gene sequence: CDR1 MNHEY, CDR2 SMNVEV (reference sequence). The CDR3 sequence is CASSWGGARPAFF.

The rearrangement links TRBV2 to TRBJ1-2. The CDR3 length is 13 residues. The V gene's germline CDR1 is SNHLY and CDR2 FYNNEI. This CDR3 is CASREQENYGYTF.

This chain joins TRBV27 and TRBJ1-2. Germline CDR1 and CDR2: MNHEY and SMNVEV (reference sequence). The length of the CDR3 is 14 residues. The CDR3 reads CASSSLGANYGYTF.

The rearrangement uses TRBV27 and TRBJ1-2; TCRdb's D call of TRBD1 is untestable without DNA. The CDR3 runs to 13 residues. Germline CDR1 reads MNHEY; CDR2 reads SMNVEV (reference sequence). CDR3 protein: CASRRDGLYGYTF.

The chain is built from TRBV27 and TRBJ2-7; no DNA is available, so the TRBD2 call from TCRdb remains unchecked. There are 18 residues in the CDR3. The germline gives CDR1 MNHEY, CDR2 SMNVEV (reference sequence). CDR3 in amino acids: CASSSPSSAQGLPYEQYF.

V is TRBV10-3 and J is TRBJ1-2; lacking DNA, the TRBD1 call made by TCRdb goes unchecked. The CDR3 consists of 14 residues. Germline V lookup: CDR1 ENHRY, CDR2 SYGVKD. The CDR3 loop is CAISPTVGGGGYTF.

CDR3 sequence: CASGDSYSNQPQHF. The chain employs TRBV12-5 and TRBJ1-5; the D call of TRBD1 rests on TCRdb alone, since no DNA is present to check it. This CDR3 region has 14 residues. The V gene's germline CDR1 is LGHNT and CDR2 FRNRAP.

The chain joins TRBV21-1 to TRBJ2-7; TCRdb's D gene call, TRBD2, goes unchecked for lack of DNA. TRBV21-1 is given as a pseudogene. The CDR3 contains 17 residues. The CDR3 loop reads CASSTRVRTSGSYEQYF.

The V call is TRBV12-5, the J call TRBJ2-2; TCRdb reports TRBD1, a call that lacks DNA to check it against. Germline lookup yields CDR1 LGHNT and CDR2 FRNRAP. The CDR3 runs 17 residues. This CDR3 reads CASGLPGAGLNTGELFF.

The V gene is TRBV5-1, the J gene TRBJ1-2. Germline CDR1 and CDR2: SGHRS and YFSETQ. The CDR3 totals 15 residues. The CDR3 here is CASSLNAIPVDGYTF.

CDR3 sequence: CASSQSGRATDTQYF. V usage is TRBV3-1 and J usage is TRBJ2-3; TCRdb lists TRBD2, though no DNA is available to test this call. The CDR3 spans 15 residues. In germline, CDR1 is LGHDT, CDR2 YNNKEL (reference sequence).

V usage is TRBV6-6 and J usage is TRBJ2-1; TCRdb lists TRBD1, though no DNA is available to test this call. This CDR3 has 15 residues. Looked up from germline, CDR1 is MNHNY and CDR2 is SVGAGI (reference sequence). The CDR3: CASSLAQGKMDEQFF.

V gene TRBV3-1 combines with J gene TRBJ2-3. Germline V gives CDR1 LGHDT, CDR2 YNNKEL (reference sequence). The CDR3 length is 11 residues. The CDR3 here is CASSQTDTQYF.

The chain joins TRBV19 to TRBJ2-1; TCRdb returns TRBD2, unconfirmable since there is no DNA. CDR1 LNHDA and CDR2 SQIVND come from the germline V gene (reference sequence). The CDR3 consists of 20 residues. The chain's CDR3 is CASSIGARTSGLRGPNEQFF.

This chain joins TRBV20-1 and TRBJ1-5; the D call from TCRdb, TRBD1, cannot be confirmed without DNA. Germline V gives CDR1 DFQATT, CDR2 SNEGSKA (reference sequence). The CDR3 covers 14 residues. CDR3 in amino acids: CSASHATGGQPQHF.

The chain links TRBV5-1 to TRBJ2-1; TCRdb proposes TRBD2, but this gene call is untestable without DNA. CDR1 is SGHRS, CDR2 YFSETQ, per germline. This CDR3 region has 18 residues. CDR3 protein: CASSLVALAGGLYNEQFF.